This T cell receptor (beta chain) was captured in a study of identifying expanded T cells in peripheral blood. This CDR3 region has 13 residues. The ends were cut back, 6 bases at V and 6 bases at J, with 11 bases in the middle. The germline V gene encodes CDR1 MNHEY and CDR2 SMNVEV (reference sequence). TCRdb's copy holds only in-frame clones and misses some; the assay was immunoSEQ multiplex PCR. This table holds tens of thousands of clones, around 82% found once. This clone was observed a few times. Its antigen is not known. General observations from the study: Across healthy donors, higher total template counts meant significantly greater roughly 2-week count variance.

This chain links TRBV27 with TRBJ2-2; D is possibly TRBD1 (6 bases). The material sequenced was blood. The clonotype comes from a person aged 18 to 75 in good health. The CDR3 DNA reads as TGTGCCAGCAGACAGGGTCGCGCCGGGGAGCTGTTTTTT. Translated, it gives CASRQGRAGELFF.